This record looks at one TCR beta chain sequence and its context. Its antigen is not known. The data were obtained in a study of T cells in localized non-small cell lung cancer. Measured with immunoSEQ multiplex PCR; TCRdb has only the in-frame clones, and not every one. In the table there are around 9,600 clones, about 90% of which are singletons. Whole-study results and caveats: The study linked higher blood T cell density to longer overall survival. Among the top 100 tumor clones, a median roughly 57 appeared in adjacent lung.

V lost 4 bases to trimming and J lost 0 bases, with 11 bases between them. CDR3 length: 15 residues. The germline gives CDR1 SGHRS, CDR2 YFSETQ. The sequences come from peripheral blood, collected before any cancer treatment. The V gene is TRBV5-1, the J gene TRBJ1-3; D uncertain. This TCR was recovered from a woman aged 40-69 years with stage I squamous cell lung carcinoma. The chain's CDR3 is CASSDGAPSGNTIYF. For the CDR3, the DNA is TGCGCCAGCAGCGACGGAGCTCCCTCTGGAAACACCATATATTTT.